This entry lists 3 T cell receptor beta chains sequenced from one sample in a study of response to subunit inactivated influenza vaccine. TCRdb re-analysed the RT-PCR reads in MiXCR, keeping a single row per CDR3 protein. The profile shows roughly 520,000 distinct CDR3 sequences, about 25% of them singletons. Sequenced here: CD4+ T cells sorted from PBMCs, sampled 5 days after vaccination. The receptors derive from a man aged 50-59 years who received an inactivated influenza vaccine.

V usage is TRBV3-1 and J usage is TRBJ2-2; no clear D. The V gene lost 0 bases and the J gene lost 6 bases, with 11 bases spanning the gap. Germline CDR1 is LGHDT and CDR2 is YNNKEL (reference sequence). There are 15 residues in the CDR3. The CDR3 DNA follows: TGTGCCAGCAGCCAAGAGGGTGTCCTGCCCGGGGAGCTGTTTTTT. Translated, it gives CASSQEGVLPGELFF.

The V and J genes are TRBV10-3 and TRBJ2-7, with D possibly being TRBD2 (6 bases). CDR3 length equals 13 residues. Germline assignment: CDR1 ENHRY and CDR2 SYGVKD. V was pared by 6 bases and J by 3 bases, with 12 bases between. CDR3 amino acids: CAIRGEVSYEQYF. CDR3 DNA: TGTGCCATCAGGGGGGAGGTAAGCTACGAGCAGTACTTC.

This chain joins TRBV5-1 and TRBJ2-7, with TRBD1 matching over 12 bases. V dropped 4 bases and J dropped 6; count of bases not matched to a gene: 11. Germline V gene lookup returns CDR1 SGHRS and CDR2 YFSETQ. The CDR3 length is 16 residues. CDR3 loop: CASSPPIGTGGSEQYF. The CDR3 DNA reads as TGCGCCAGCAGCCCGCCGATTGGGACAGGGGGCTCCGAGCAGTACTTC.